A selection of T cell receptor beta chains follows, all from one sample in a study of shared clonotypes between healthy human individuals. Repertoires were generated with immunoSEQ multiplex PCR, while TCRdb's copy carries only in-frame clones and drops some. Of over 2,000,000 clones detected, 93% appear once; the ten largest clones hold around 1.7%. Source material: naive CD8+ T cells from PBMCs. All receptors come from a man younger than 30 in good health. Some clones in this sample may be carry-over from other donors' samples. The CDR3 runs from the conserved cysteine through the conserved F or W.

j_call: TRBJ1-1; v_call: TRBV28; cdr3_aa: CASRTVTLGTEAFF
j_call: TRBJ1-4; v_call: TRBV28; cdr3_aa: CATGRAARNEKLFF
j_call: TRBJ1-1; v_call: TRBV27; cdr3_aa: CASSRKMNTEAFF
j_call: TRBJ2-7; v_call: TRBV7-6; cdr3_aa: CASSLRTGGEQYF
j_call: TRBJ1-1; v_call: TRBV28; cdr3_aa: CASSFPRELANTEAFF
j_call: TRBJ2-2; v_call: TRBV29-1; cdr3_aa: CSVRWWSTGELFF
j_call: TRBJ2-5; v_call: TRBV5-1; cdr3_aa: CASTWVGSGQETQYF
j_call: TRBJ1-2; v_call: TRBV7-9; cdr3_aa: CASSFEFGYTF
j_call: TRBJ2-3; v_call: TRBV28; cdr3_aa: CASSPLGNTDTQYF
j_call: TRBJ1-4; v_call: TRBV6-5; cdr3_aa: CASSDRGEGEKLFF
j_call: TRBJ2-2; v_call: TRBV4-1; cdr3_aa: CASSQGARSGDTGELFF
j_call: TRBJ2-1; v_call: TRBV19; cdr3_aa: CASSIDLEVGRSDEQFF
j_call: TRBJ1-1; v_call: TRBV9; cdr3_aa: CASSYRDGNTEAFF
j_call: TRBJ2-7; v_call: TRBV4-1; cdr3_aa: CASSQSQAPSYEQYF
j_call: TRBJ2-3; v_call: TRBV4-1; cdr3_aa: CASSQGATLAATDTQYF
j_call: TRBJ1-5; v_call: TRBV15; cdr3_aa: CATSRSAHSERPQHF
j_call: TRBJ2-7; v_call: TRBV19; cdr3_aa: CASRPRDWSSYEQYF
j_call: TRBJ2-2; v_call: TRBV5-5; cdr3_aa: CASSDPQREVSTGELFF
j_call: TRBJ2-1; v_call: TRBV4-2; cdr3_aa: CASSQPPGTSASFGQFF
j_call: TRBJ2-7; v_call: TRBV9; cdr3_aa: CASSVGRDSSYEQYF
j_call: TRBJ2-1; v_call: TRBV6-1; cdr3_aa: CASSVNGGYNEQFF
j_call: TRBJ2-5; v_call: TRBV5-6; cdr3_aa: CASSPTGTGGFQETQYF
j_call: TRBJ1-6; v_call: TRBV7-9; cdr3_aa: CASSLNSPLHF
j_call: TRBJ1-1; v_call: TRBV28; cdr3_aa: CASSFLNTEAFF
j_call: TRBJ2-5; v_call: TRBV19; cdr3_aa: CASSGPLQETQYF
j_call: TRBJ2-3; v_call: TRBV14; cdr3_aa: CASSQAGYGDTQYF
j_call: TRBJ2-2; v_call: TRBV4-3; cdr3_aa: CASSPTMGFSLLHTGELFF
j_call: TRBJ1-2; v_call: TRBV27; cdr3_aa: CASSLSAGVYGYTF
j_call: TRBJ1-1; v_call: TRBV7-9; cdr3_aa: CASIGGFTEAFF
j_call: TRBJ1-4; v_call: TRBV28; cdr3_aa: CASRVLDGFNEKLFF
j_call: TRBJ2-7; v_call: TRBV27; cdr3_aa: CASSISGLSYEQYF
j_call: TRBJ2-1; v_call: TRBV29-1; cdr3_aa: CSVGLKGPNEQFF
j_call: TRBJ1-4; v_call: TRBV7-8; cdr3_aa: CASSFRETNEKLFF
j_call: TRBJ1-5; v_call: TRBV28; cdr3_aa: CATQPLPVGQPQHF
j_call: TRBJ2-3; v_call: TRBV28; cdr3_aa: CASSLWDGGADTQYF
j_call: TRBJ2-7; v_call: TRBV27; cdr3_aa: CASSWGQGWYEQYF
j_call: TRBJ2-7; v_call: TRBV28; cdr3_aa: CASSWGGTGRWLTEQYF
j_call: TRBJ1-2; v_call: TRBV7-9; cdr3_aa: CASSFRTGEYGYTF
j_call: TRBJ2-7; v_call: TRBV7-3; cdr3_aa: CASSLGGHDEQYF
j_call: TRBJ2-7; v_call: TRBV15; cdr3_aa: CATSRVLGTGGPNYEQYF
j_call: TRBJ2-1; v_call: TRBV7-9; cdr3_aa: CAAGGDNEQFF
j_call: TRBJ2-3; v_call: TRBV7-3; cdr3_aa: CASSSTLAGASTDTQYF
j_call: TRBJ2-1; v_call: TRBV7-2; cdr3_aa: CASSGTSGSYNEQFF
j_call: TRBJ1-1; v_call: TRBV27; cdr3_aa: CASSPLDMNTEAFF
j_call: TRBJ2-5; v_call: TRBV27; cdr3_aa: CASSLFQGTETQYF
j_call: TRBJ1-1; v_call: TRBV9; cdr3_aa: CASSPGWGGDTEAFF
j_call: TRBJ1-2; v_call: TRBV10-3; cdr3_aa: CAISLDTSNYGYTF
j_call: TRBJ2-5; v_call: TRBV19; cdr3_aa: CASRVADQETQYF
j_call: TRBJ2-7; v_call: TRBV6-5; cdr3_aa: CASSYSPGSYEQYF
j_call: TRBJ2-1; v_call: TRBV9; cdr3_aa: CASSVARTAMGDEQFF
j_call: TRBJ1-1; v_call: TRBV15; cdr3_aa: CATSPEGARETEAFF
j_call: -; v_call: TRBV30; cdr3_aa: CAWSSPKELGNEQYF
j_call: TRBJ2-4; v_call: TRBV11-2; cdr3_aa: CASSSRDNLAKNIQYF
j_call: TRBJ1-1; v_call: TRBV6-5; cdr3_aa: CATYSAGGGTEAFF
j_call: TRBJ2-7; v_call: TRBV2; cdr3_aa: CASSGQEGIPYEQYF
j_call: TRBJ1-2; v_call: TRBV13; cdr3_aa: CASSLETEGGYGYTF